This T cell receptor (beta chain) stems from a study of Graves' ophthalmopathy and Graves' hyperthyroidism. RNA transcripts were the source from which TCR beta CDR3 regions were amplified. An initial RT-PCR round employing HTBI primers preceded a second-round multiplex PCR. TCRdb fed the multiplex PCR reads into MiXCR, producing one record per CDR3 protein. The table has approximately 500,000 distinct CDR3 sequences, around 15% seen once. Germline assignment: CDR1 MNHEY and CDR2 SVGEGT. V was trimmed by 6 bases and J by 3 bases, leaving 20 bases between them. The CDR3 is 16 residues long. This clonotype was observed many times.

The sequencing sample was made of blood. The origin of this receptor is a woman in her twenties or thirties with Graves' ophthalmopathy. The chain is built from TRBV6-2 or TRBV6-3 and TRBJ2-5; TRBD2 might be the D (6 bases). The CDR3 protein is CASSPGGGNLKETQYF. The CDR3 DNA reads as TGTGCCAGCAGCCCCGGAGGAGGGAATTTAAAAGAGACCCAGTACTTC.